This T cell receptor beta chain was documented in a study of Graves' ophthalmopathy and Graves' hyperthyroidism. Whole-study findings and limits: Most expanded clonotypes from thyroid (those above 0.001 frequency) were also found in blood.

A diagnosis was made from clinical symptoms together with serum thyroxine, TRAb, thyroid ultrasound and orbital computed tomography. The starting material, about 9.5 ml of fresh peripheral blood, provided the PBMCs. The CDR3 runs 16 residues. V dropped 2 bases and J dropped 6 bases, with 20 bases sitting between them. Germline-derived CDR1 and CDR2 are MNHEY and SMNVEV (reference sequence). From RNA, the CDR3 regions of TCR beta chains were amplified and sequenced. Investigators did first-round RT-PCR with HTBI primers, then second-round multiplex PCR. MiXCR, run by TCRdb on the multiplex PCR reads, gives a single entry per CDR3 protein. This table holds some 370,000 distinct CDR3 sequences, about 15% found once. This clonotype was detected ten times or more. Antigen: not known.

The chain links TRBV27 to TRBJ2-7; D uncertain. The sample comprised peripheral blood. This sequence originates from an adult woman with stable Graves' hyperthyroidism. The DNA for the CDR3 is TGTGCCAGCAGTTTACCCCAAGGCGGCCCGTGGGGCGAGCAGTACTTC. It translates to CASSLPQGGPWGEQYF.